The 32 T cell receptor beta chains below all came from one sample that was sequenced in a study of T cells after yellow fever vaccination. TCRdb fed the 5' RACE reads into MiXCR, producing one record per CDR3 protein. The table shows 450,000 to 600,000 distinct CDR3 sequences, with approximately 13% occurring only once. Source: PBMCs, taken on the day of the yellow fever booster vaccination. These receptor sequences come from a man younger than 40 who received the YFV17D yellow fever vaccine.

This clonotype was counted between two and nine times. V is TRBV6-1 and J is TRBJ2-3; unclear D gene. This CDR3 contains 14 residues. Looked up from germline, CDR1 is MNHNS and CDR2 is SASEGT. Trimming removed 6 bases from V and 1 base from J, with 11 bases in between. CDR3 DNA: TGTGCCAGCAGCCCTCGGTGGGGCACAGATACGCAGTATTTT. Protein: CASSPRWGTDTQYF.

A few counts support this clonotype. V is TRBV20-1 and J is TRBJ2-3; D might be TRBD2 (6 bases). Germline V gene sequence: CDR1 DFQATT, CDR2 SNEGSKA (reference sequence). V dropped 3 bases and J dropped 6 bases, with 16 bases sitting between them. This CDR3 comprises 14 residues. The CDR3 nucleotides read TGCAGTGCTAGCGTAATAGCGGCCGGGGATACGCAGTATTTT. This encodes CSASVIAAGDTQYF.

V and J are TRBV20-1 and TRBJ2-7; 7 bases line up with TRBD1. Trimming removed 6 bases from V and 3 bases from J; junction bases left unmatched: 11. The CDR3 runs to 14 residues. The V gene's germline CDR1 is DFQATT and CDR2 SNEGSKA (reference sequence). In nucleotides, the CDR3 is TGCAGTGCAACTACCGGGACAGCCTTCTACGAGCAGTACTTC. Translated: CSATTGTAFYEQYF.

The rearrangement uses TRBV6-2 or TRBV6-3 and TRBJ2-3, with a possible D match to TRBD1 (6 bases). The germline gives CDR1 MNHEY, CDR2 SVGEGT. The CDR3 length is 14 residues. V lost 2 bases and J lost 2, with 8 bases in between. CDR3 amino acids: CASSYRTATDTQYF. The CDR3, as DNA: TGTGCCAGCAGTTACAGGACAGCCACAGATACGCAGTATTTT.

This clonotype was detected ten times or more. The chain couples TRBV20-1 to TRBJ2-7; 9 nucleotides align to TRBD1. CDR1 and CDR2 (germline): DFQATT, SNEGSKA (reference sequence). The V and J ends lost 3 bases and 7 bases, in that order; junction bases with no gene match: 10. The CDR3 is made up of 14 amino acids. CDR3 DNA: TGCAGTGCTAGGAATCCGGGACAGGGATTGGAGCAGTACTTC. This codes for CSARNPGQGLEQYF.

This clonotype was seen at least ten times. The chain uses TRBV6-5 and TRBJ2-7; 7 nucleotides align to TRBD1. Germline V gene sequence: CDR1 MNHEY, CDR2 SVGAGI. Trimming cost V 3 bases and J 4 bases; bases outside gene matches: 9. This CDR3 contains 15 residues. CDR3 in amino acids: CASSYYPGGLYEQYF. CDR3 nucleotides: TGTGCCAGCAGTTATTACCCAGGGGGTTTGTACGAGCAGTACTTC.

The chain combines TRBV13 with TRBJ2-1; 10 bases align to TRBD2. The V and J ends lost 4 bases and 4 bases, in that order; junction bases with no gene match: 7. The CDR3 has 16 residues. CDR1 and CDR2 (germline): PRHDT, FYEKMQ (reference sequence). The CDR3 bases are TGTGCCAGCAGCTCCAGGCTAGCGGGAGTGTACAATGAGCAGTTCTTC. It translates to CASSSRLAGVYNEQFF.

This clonotype was seen only a few times. The chain is built from TRBV7-2 and TRBJ1-2, with TRBD1 matching 7 bases. Germline-derived CDR1 and CDR2 are SGHTA and FQGNSA. J gave up 8 bases and V 5 bases, and 8 bases lay outside the gene matches. The CDR3 has 13 residues. The CDR3 DNA is TGTGCCAGCAGCCCAGACAGGGATGGAGGCTACACCTTC. Protein sequence: CASSPDRDGGYTF.

About this clonotype itself: Just one base apart from a much larger clone, this may be a read error. V is TRBV11-2 and J is TRBJ1-5; D not certain. The V end lost 2 bases, the J end lost 4 bases, and 6 bases lay between the germline ends. This CDR3 is built from 13 residues. Germline CDR1 and CDR2: SGHAT and FQNNGV. The CDR3 here is CASSLSLNQPQHF. The CDR3 DNA follows: TGTGCCAGCAGCTTAAGTCTGAATCAGCCCCAGCATTTT.

The chain is built from TRBV15 and TRBJ2-1; D is undetermined. The CDR3 extends over 14 amino acids. Germline CDR1 LNHNV, CDR2 YYDKDF (reference sequence). V dropped 1 base and J dropped 7 bases, with 11 bases sitting between them. CDR3 in amino acids: CATSRVGNENEQFF. CDR3 bases: TGTGCCACCAGCAGAGTAGGTAATGAGAATGAGCAGTTCTTC.

Only a few counts were recorded for this clonotype. The V gene is TRBV5-1, the J gene TRBJ1-2; weak D call: TRBD1 (5 bases). In germline, CDR1 is SGHRS, CDR2 YFSETQ. There are 15 residues in the CDR3. V lost 0 bases and J 5 bases, leaving 14 bases between the germline ends. The CDR3: CASSLGQGLSYGYTF. The DNA for the CDR3 is TGCGCCAGCAGCTTGGGGCAGGGCCTAAGTTATGGCTACACCTTC.

J is TRBJ2-1 and V is TRBV6-2 or TRBV6-3; the match to TRBD2 covers 11 bases. The germline gives CDR1 MNHEY, CDR2 SVGEGT. There are 16 residues in the CDR3. V trimming: 6 bases; J trimming: 3 bases; junction bases outside the gene matches: 7. CDR3 sequence reads: CASSKTGTSGYNEQFF. CDR3 DNA sequence: TGTGCCAGCAGCAAAACCGGGACTAGCGGCTACAATGAGCAGTTCTTC.

In its sample, this clonotype was seen a few times. The CDR3 region is CSAPDYSNQPQHF. The CDR3 DNA follows: TGCAGTGCCCCCGACTATAGCAATCAGCCCCAGCATTTT. V and J are TRBV20-1 and TRBJ1-5, with D hard to call. CDR1 and CDR2 from the germline V gene are DFQATT and SNEGSKA (reference sequence). The CDR3 sequence is 13 residues long. Trimming shortened V by 6 bases and J by 0 bases, and 9 bases separated the two germline ends.

This clonotype has only a few counts. The chain recombines TRBV7-2 with TRBJ1-2; a possible D gene is TRBD1 (6 bases). Germline CDR1 and CDR2: SGHTA and FQGNSA. Trimming removed 6 bases from V and 5 bases from J, with 13 bases in between. The CDR3 covers 13 residues. The CDR3 DNA reads TGTGCCAGCAGTGACACAGGGTTATATGGCTACACCTTC. As protein: CASSDTGLYGYTF.

This clonotype has just one count. The CDR3 spells CSASIGTSGVNEQFF. The CDR3, as DNA: TGCAGTGCTAGTATCGGGACTAGCGGCGTGAATGAGCAGTTCTTC. This chain uses TRBV20-1 with TRBJ2-1, with 11 bases matching TRBD2. The V segment lost 3 bases and the J segment 7 bases; nucleotides outside the gene matches: 8. Germline V gene lookup returns CDR1 DFQATT and CDR2 SNEGSKA (reference sequence). The CDR3 extends over 15 amino acids.

This clonotype was counted only a few times. This chain uses TRBV7-8 with TRBJ1-2, with D possibly TRBD1 on 6 matching bases. The CDR3 covers 14 residues. Germline CDR1 SGHVS, CDR2 FQNEAQ. The germline V and J ends were trimmed by 10 bases and 8 bases, with 23 bases remaining between them. CDR3 in amino acids: CATAAGALTMGYTF. The CDR3 nucleotides are TGTGCCACTGCGGCGGGGGCGCTAACTATGGGCTACACCTTC. Supplemented by reference TRBV7-8 and TRBJ1-2, the full variable domain reads GAGVSQSPRYKVAKRGQDVALRCDPISGHVSLFWYQQALGQGPEFLTYFQNEAQLDKSGLPSDRFFAERPEGSVSTLKIQRTQQEDSAVYLCATAAGALTMGYTFGSGTRLTVV.

A few counts support this clonotype. V is TRBV11-2 and J is TRBJ2-1; 12 bases line up with TRBD2. The CDR3 is made up of 15 amino acids. With V trimmed by 5 bases and J by 15 bases, 14 bases remained unmatched. In germline, CDR1 is SGHAT, CDR2 FQNNGV. CDR3 in amino acids: CASSPRRLAGADLFF. The CDR3 coding sequence is TGTGCCAGCAGCCCTCGCAGACTAGCGGGAGCAGATCTGTTCTTC. Together with reference TRBV11-2 and TRBJ2-1, the CDR3 gives the full variable domain: EAGVAQSPRYKIIEKRQSVAFWCNPISGHATLYWYQQILGQGPKLLIQFQNNGVVDDSQLPKDRFSAERLKGVDSTLKIQPAKLEDSAVYLCASSPRRLAGADLFFGPGTRLTVL.

This clonotype has more than one count but fewer than ten. The chain uses TRBV20-1 and TRBJ2-1; TRBD2 matches at 10 bases. CDR3 length: 17 residues. In germline, CDR1 is DFQATT, CDR2 SNEGSKA (reference sequence). The J segment lost 2 bases and the V segment lost 0 bases, leaving 7 bases of the junction unmatched. The CDR3, as DNA: TGCAGTGCTAGAGACAAACAGCTAGCGGGAGCCTACAATGAGCAGTTCTTC. Residues: CSARDKQLAGAYNEQFF.

CDR3 residues: CASSSNRGLRQETQYF. The CDR3 nucleotides read TGTGCCAGCAGTTCCAACAGGGGGCTCCGGCAAGAGACCCAGTACTTC. The chain uses TRBV7-9 and TRBJ2-5, with 9 nucleotides matching TRBD1. J gave up 2 bases and V 6 bases, and 10 bases lay outside the gene matches. The CDR3 covers 16 residues. Germline V gives CDR1 SEHNR, CDR2 FQNEAQ (reference sequence).

The chain uses TRBV24-1 and TRBJ2-7; D call uncertain. Germline V lookup: CDR1 KGHDR, CDR2 SFDVKD. CDR3 length: 18 residues. With 2 bases removed from V and 1 base from J, the gap between germline ends came to 20 bases. CDR3 in amino acids: CATSDSPGSSKSSYEQYF. As DNA, the CDR3 is TGTGCCACCAGTGATTCTCCGGGCTCTTCCAAGAGTTCCTACGAGCAGTACTTC.

V and J are TRBV6-1 and TRBJ1-3; no reliable D call. The CDR3 has 15 amino acids. The germline V gene encodes CDR1 MNHNS and CDR2 SASEGT. V lost 6 bases to trimming and J lost 1 base, with 13 bases between them. The CDR3 reads CASSLAWASGNTIYF. CDR3 DNA sequence: TGTGCCAGCAGCCTGGCGTGGGCGTCTGGAAACACCATATATTTT.

This clonotype appeared a few times. V gene TRBV5-1 combines with J gene TRBJ2-7; 10 nucleotides align to TRBD2. Germline CDR1 is SGHRS and CDR2 is YFSETQ. Trimming removed 2 bases from V and 1 base from J; junction bases left unmatched: 9. The CDR3 contains 17 residues. The chain's CDR3 is CASSFDLLAGSSYEQYF. The CDR3 DNA sequence: TGCGCCAGCAGCTTTGACTTACTAGCGGGAAGTTCCTACGAGCAGTACTTC.

The rearrangement joins TRBV5-5 to TRBJ1-5, with D hard to call. V dropped 0 bases and J dropped 1 base, with 5 bases sitting between them. The CDR3 runs to 14 residues. Germline V CDR1 and CDR2: SGHKS, YYEKEE (reference sequence). The CDR3, as DNA: TGTGCCAGCAGCTTGGCGTTCAGCAATCAGCCCCAGCATTTT. Translation gives CASSLAFSNQPQHF.

This clonotype has just a few counts. CDR3 amino acids: CSVEEQRRTDTQYF. The CDR3 bases are TGCAGCGTTGAAGAGCAGCGGCGCACAGATACGCAGTATTTT. This chain connects TRBV29-1 to TRBJ2-3, with D maybe TRBD2 (5 bases). CDR3 size: 14 residues. The V gene lost 0 bases and the J gene lost 1 base, with 8 bases spanning the gap. CDR1 is SQVTM and CDR2 is ANQGSEA in the germline V gene.

This clonotype has just a few counts. The chain recombines TRBV4-2 with TRBJ2-7; D is ambiguous. Germline V lookup: CDR1 LGHNA, CDR2 YNFKEQ. With 1 base removed from V and 3 bases from J, the gap between germline ends came to 13 bases. This CDR3 comprises 15 residues. Written as DNA, the CDR3 is TGTGCCAGCAGCCAAGGTATGGCTGGTCTCTACGAGCAGTACTTC. This sequence encodes CASSQGMAGLYEQYF.

This clonotype appeared a few times. This rearrangement joins TRBV5-1 to TRBJ2-3; tentatively, D is TRBD1 (7 bases). CDR1 and CDR2 (germline): SGHRS, YFSETQ. Trimming took 0 bases from V and 8 from J, leaving 16 bases between them. The CDR3 contains 15 residues. CDR3 nucleotide sequence: TGCGCCAGCAGCTTGGAGGGGGCTAGCGACGGTACGCAGTATTTT. Translated: CASSLEGASDGTQYF.

The rearrangement links TRBV7-9 to TRBJ1-1; D perhaps matches TRBD1 (5 bases). V lost 7 bases and J 1 base, leaving 13 bases between the germline ends. Germline CDR1 reads SEHNR; CDR2 reads FQNEAQ (reference sequence). This CDR3 has 14 residues. The CDR3 region has the DNA TGTGCCAGCACCCGTCTGGGGGGGAACACTGAAGCTTTCTTT. Encoded protein: CASTRLGGNTEAFF.

J is TRBJ2-7 and V is TRBV20-1, with D perhaps given as TRBD1 or TRBD2 (6 bases each). Germline V gene data show CDR1 as DFQATT and CDR2 as SNEGSKA (reference sequence). The ends were cut back, 3 bases at V and 2 bases at J, with 14 bases in the middle. There are 14 residues in the CDR3. The chain's CDR3 is CSARGGYRTYEQYF. Here the CDR3 DNA reads TGCAGTGCTAGGGGGGGCTACCGGACCTACGAGCAGTACTTC.

This clonotype was observed at least ten times. V and J are TRBV27 and TRBJ2-2; D not certain. The CDR3 has 13 residues. CDR1 and CDR2 (germline): MNHEY, SMNVEV (reference sequence). V shed 6 bases and J shed 1 base, with 6 bases lying between them. CDR3 bases: TGTGCCAGCAGCTTAGTGAACACCGGGGAGCTGTTTTTT. Amino acid sequence: CASSLVNTGELFF.

The chain carries TRBV6-5 and TRBJ1-1; unclear D gene. From germline, CDR1 is MNHEY and CDR2 SVGAGI. This CDR3 region has 16 residues. V was pared by 4 bases and J by 1 base, with 16 bases between. CDR3 region: CASSFTFGLSNTEAFF. The DNA of the CDR3 is TGTGCCAGCAGTTTTACATTTGGGCTCTCGAACACTGAAGCTTTCTTT.

In this sample, this clonotype turned up many times. The chain joins TRBV3-1 to TRBJ1-2, with 9 bases that match TRBD1. The CDR3 contains 14 residues. V was pared by 5 bases and J by 3 bases, with 4 bases of the junction left unmatched. Germline assignment: CDR1 LGHDT and CDR2 YNNKEL (reference sequence). The CDR3 nucleotides are TGTGCCAGCAGCATGGACAGGGGAGACTATGGCTACACCTTC. Its protein product is CASSMDRGDYGYTF.

The V call is TRBV4-3, the J call TRBJ2-7; unclear D gene. This CDR3 spans 13 amino acids. Trimming shortened V by 0 bases and J by 7 bases, and 10 bases separated the two germline ends. Germline V gene lookup returns CDR1 LGHNA and CDR2 YSLEER. Here the CDR3 reads CASSQDLGGEQYF. The CDR3, as DNA: TGCGCCAGCAGCCAAGATTTGGGCGGAGAGCAGTACTTC.